This T cell receptor beta chain comes out of a study of blood T cell repertoires in COVID-19. After removal of 6 bases from V and 4 bases from J, the junction contained 6 bases not matched to a gene. CDR3 length: 15 amino acids. CDR1 is KGHSH and CDR2 is LQKENI in the germline V gene. This clone appeared many times. Other DNA sequences in the same sample also yield this CDR3. Libraries were prepared by immunoSEQ multiplex PCR; TCRdb keeps only in-frame clonotypes and omits some of them. The sample shows around 300,000 clones, 87% of them seen only once. The chain joins TRBV18 to TRBJ2-1; 10 nucleotides line up with TRBD1. The sequenced sample consisted of peripheral blood. The TCR originated in a man aged 18 to 30 with active or convalescent COVID-19. The CDR3 DNA is TGTGCCAGCTCGCGAGGACAGGGGGGGTACAATGAGCAGTTCTTC. Translating gives CASSRGQGGYNEQFF.